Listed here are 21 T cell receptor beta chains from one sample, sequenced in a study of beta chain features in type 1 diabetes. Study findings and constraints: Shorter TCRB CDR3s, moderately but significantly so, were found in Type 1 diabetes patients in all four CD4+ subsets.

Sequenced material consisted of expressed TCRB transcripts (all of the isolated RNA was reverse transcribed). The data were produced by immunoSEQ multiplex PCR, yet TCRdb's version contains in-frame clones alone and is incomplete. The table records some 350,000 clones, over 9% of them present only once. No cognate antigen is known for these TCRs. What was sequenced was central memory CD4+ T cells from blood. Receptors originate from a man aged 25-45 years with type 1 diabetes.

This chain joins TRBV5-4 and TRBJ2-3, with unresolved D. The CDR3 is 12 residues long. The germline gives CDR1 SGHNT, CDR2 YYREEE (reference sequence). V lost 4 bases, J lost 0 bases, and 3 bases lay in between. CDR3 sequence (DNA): TGTGCCAGCAGCATGAGCACAGATACGCAGTATTTT. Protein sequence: CASSMSTDTQYF.

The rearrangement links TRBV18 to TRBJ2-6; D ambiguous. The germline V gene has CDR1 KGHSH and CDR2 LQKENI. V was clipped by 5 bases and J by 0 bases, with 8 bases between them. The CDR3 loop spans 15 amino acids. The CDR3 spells CASSVVGSGANVLTF. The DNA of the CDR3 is TGTGCCAGCTCAGTAGTCGGCTCTGGGGCCAACGTCCTGACTTTC.

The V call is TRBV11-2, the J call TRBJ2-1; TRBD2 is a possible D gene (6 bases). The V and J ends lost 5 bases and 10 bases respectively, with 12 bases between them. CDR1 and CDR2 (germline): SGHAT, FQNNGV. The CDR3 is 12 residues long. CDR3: CASSQTGLEQFF. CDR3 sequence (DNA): TGTGCCAGCAGCCAGACCGGACTAGAGCAGTTCTTC.

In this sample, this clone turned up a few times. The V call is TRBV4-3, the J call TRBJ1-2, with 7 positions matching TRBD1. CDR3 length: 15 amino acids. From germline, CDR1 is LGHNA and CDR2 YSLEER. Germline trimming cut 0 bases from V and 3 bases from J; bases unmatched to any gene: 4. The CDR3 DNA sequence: TGCGCCAGCAGCCAAGAACCCAGGGGGGACTATGGCTACACCTTC. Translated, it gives CASSQEPRGDYGYTF.

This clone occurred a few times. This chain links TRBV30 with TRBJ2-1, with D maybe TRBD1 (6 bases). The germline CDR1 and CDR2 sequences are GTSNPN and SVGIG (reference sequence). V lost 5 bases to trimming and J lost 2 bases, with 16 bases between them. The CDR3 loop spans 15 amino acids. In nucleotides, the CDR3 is TGTGCCTGGGCGAGTTACAGGGTCGCCTACAATGAGCAGTTCTTC. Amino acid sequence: CAWASYRVAYNEQFF.

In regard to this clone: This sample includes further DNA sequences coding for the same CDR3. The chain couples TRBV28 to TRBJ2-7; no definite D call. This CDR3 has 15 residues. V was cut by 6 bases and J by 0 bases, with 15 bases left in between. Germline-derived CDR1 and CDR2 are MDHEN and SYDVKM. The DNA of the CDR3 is TGTGCCAGCAGCCTCCTTTCAGGAAGCTCCTACGAGCAGTACTTC. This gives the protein CASSLLSGSSYEQYF.

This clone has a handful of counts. The CDR3 bases are TGTGCCAGCAGCCCTGGACTAGCGGGAGCCAAAAACATTCAGTACTTC. Its protein is CASSPGLAGAKNIQYF. The rearrangement links TRBV5-8 to TRBJ2-4; 11 bases fit TRBD2. This CDR3 region has 16 residues. Per germline, CDR1 SGHTS and CDR2 YDEGEE. V was clipped by 4 bases and J by 0 bases; unmatched bases: 3.

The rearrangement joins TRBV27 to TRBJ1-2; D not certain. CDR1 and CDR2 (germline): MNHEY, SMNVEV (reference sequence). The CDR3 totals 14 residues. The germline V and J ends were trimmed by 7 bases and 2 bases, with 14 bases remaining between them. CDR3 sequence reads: CASKGQNENYGYTF. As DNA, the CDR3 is TGTGCCAGCAAGGGCCAGAATGAGAACTATGGCTACACCTTC.

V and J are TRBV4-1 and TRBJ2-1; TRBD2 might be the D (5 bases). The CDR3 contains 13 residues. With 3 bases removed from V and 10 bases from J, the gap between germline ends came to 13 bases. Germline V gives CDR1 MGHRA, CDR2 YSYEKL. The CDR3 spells CASSQEIGGEQFF. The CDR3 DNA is TGCGCCAGCAGCCAGGAAATAGGAGGAGAGCAGTTCTTC.

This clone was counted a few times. The CDR3 DNA reads as TGCAGCGTTGCGACATACGAGCAGTACTTC. Its translation is CSVATYEQYF. This chain joins TRBV29-1 and TRBJ2-7; D gene ambiguous. V was clipped by 4 bases and J by 4 bases, with 5 bases between them. This CDR3 has 10 amino acids. The germline V gene has CDR1 SQVTM and CDR2 ANQGSEA.

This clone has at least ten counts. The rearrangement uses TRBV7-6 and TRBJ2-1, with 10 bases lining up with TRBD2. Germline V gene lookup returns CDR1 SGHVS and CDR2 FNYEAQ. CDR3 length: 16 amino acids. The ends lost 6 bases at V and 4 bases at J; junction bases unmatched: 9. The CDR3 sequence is CASRASGTSAYNEQFF. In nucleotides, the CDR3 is TGTGCCAGCAGAGCCTCTGGGACTAGCGCATACAATGAGCAGTTCTTC.

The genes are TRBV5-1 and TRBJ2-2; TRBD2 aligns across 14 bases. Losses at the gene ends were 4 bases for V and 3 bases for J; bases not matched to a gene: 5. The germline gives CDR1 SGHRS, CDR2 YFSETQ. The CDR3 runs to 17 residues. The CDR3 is CASSAAGLAGDTGELFF. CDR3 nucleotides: TGCGCCAGCAGCGCCGCGGGACTAGCGGGAGACACCGGGGAGCTGTTTTTT.

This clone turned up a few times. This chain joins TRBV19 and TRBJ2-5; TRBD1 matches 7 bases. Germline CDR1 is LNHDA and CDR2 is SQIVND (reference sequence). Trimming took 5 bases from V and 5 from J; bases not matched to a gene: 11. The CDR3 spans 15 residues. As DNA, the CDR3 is TGTGCCAGTAGTCCTGGGACAGTATCACCCGAGACCCAGTACTTC. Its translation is CASSPGTVSPETQYF.

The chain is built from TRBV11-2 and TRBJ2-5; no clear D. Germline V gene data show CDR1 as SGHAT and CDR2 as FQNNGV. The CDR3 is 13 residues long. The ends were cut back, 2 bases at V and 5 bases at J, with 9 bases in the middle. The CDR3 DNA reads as TGTGCCAGCAGCTTAATCGTCGGGGAGACCCAGTACTTC. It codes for CASSLIVGETQYF.

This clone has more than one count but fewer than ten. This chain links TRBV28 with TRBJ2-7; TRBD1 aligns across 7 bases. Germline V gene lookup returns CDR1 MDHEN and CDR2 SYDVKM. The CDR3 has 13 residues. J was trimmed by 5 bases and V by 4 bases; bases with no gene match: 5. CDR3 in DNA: TGTGCCAGCAGTTCCAGACAGGGTGACGAGCAGTACTTC. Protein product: CASSSRQGDEQYF. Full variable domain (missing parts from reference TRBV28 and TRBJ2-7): DVKVTQSSRYLVKRTGEKVFLECVQDMDHENMFWYRQDPGLGLRLIYFSYDVKMKEKGDIPEGYSVSREKKERFSLILESASTNQTSMYLCASSSRQGDEQYFGPGTRLTVT.

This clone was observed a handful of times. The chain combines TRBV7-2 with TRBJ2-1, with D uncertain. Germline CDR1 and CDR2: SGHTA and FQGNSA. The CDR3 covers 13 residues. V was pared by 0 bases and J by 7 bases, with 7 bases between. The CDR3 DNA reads TGTGCCAGCAGCTTAGCATGGGGTAATGAGCAGTTCTTC. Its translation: CASSLAWGNEQFF.

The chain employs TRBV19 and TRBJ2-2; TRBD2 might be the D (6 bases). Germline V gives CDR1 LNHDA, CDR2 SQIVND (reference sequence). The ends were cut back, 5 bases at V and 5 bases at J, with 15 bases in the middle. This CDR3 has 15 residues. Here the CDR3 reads CASSHGGTGTGELFF. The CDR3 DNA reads TGTGCCAGTAGTCATGGGGGGACGGGGACCGGGGAGCTGTTTTTT.

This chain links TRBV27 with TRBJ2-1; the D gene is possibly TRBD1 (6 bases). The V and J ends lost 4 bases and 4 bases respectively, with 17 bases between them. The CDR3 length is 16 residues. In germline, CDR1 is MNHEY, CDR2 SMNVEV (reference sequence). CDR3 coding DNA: TGTGCCAGCAGTTCCCTAAGGGGGAGATGGTACAATGAGCAGTTCTTC. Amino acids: CASSSLRGRWYNEQFF.

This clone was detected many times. This CDR3 is CASSLGTADHEQYF. The DNA for the CDR3 is TGTGCCAGCAGCTTGGGTACGGCGGACCACGAGCAGTACTTC. V gene TRBV11-2 combines with J gene TRBJ2-7; D is ambiguous. The ends were cut back, 3 bases at V and 5 bases at J, with 14 bases in the middle. CDR1 and CDR2 from the germline V gene are SGHAT and FQNNGV. The CDR3 runs to 14 residues. Drawing the rest from reference TRBV11-2 and TRBJ2-7, the complete variable domain is EAGVAQSPRYKIIEKRQSVAFWCNPISGHATLYWYQQILGQGPKLLIQFQNNGVVDDSQLPKDRFSAERLKGVDSTLKIQPAKLEDSAVYLCASSLGTADHEQYFGPGTRLTVT.

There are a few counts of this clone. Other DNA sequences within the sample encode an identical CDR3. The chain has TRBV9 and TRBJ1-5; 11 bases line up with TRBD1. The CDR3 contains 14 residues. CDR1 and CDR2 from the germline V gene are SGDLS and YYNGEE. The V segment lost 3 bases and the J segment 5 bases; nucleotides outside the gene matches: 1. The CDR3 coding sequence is TGTGCCAGCAGCGCGGGACAGGGGGATCAGCCCCAGCATTTT. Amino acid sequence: CASSAGQGDQPQHF.

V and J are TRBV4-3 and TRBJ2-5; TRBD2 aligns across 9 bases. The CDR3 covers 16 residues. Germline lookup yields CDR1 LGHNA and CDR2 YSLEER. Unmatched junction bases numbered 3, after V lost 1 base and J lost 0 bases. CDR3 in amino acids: CASSQAASGDQETQYF. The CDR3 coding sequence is TGCGCCAGCAGCCAAGCCGCTAGCGGGGACCAAGAGACCCAGTACTTC.